This note documents a single T cell receptor (beta chain) sequence. Its antigen remains unknown. Amplified regions were TCR beta CDR3 sequences from RNA transcripts. With the HTBI primer set, the TCR CDR3 went through a first round of RT-PCR. TCRdb used MiXCR to reprocess the multiplex PCR reads, holding one entry per CDR3 protein. The sample carries approximately 98,000 distinct CDR3 sequences, roughly 39% recorded once. Trimming took off 2 bases at V and 6 bases at J, with 14 bases between the two ends. The germline CDR1 and CDR2 sequences are SEHNR and FQNEAQ (reference sequence). The CDR3 spans 14 residues. This entry belongs to a study of T cells in Graves' hyperthyroidism and ophthalmopathy. Broader study findings: The blood repertoire included most of the expanded thyroid clonotypes above 0.001.

Newly diagnosed patients aged 18 to 65 had hyperthyroidism of under 2 months' duration. Sequenced: peripheral blood or thyroid tissue (not recorded which). The V and J genes are TRBV7-9 and TRBJ2-7; D perhaps matches TRBD2 (7 bases). This TCR was recovered from a woman aged 25 to 39 with Graves' hyperthyroidism. The CDR3 loop reads CASSLWSGTREQYF. The CDR3 DNA follows: TGTGCCAGCAGCTTATGGAGCGGGACACGCGAGCAGTACTTC. Using reference TRBV7-9 and TRBJ2-7 for the parts outside the CDR3, the full variable domain is DTGVSQNPRHKITKRGQNVTFRCDPISEHNRLYWYRQTLGQGPEFLTYFQNEAQLEKSRLLSDRFSAERPKGSFSTLEIQRTEQGDSAMYLCASSLWSGTREQYFGPGTRLTVT.